These 25 T cell receptor beta chains originate from one sample sequenced in a study of T cells expressing NK-cell markers. TCRdb reprocessed the 5' RACE reads, with one entry per CDR3 protein and no DNA. This sample contains over 150,000 distinct CDR3 sequences. Sequenced input: blood T cells: a sorted CD56 or NKG2C T cell subset, CD4+ or CD8+ T cells, or bulk PBMC T cells (not recorded which). These receptors came from a woman aged 50 to 60 in good health.

V usage is TRBV27 and J usage is TRBJ2-1. The CDR3 length is 13 residues. Per germline, CDR1 MNHEY and CDR2 SMNVEV (reference sequence). CDR3 region: CASTPNTHNEQFF.

The chain carries TRBV7-6 and TRBJ2-7; without DNA, the TCRdb call of TRBD2 cannot be checked. This CDR3 is 16 amino acids long. The germline V gene encodes CDR1 SGHVS and CDR2 FNYEAQ. Here the CDR3 reads CASSLGVSGSSYEQYF.

The chain couples TRBV5-5 to TRBJ1-1; TCRdb proposes TRBD1, but this gene call is untestable without DNA. The CDR3 totals 17 residues. Looked up from germline, CDR1 is SGHKS and CDR2 is YYEKEE (reference sequence). CDR3 region: CASSLVGTGGSDTEAFF.

The chain links TRBV19 to TRBJ2-2. Germline loops: CDR1 LNHDA, CDR2 SQIVND (reference sequence). CDR3 length: 15 residues. This CDR3 is CASKFGQFDTGELFF. The whole variable domain, remainder taken from reference TRBV19 and TRBJ2-2, is DGGITQSPKYLFRKEGQNVTLSCEQNLNHDAMYWYRQDPGQGLRLIYYSQIVNDFQKGDIAEGYSVSREKKESFPLTVTSAQKNPTAFYLCASKFGQFDTGELFFGEGSRLTVL.

This chain joins TRBV11-2 and TRBJ2-2. CDR3 size: 13 residues. The germline V gene has CDR1 SGHAT and CDR2 FQNNGV. CDR3 sequence reads: CASSFRRDGELFF.

The chain couples TRBV6-6 to TRBJ2-5; the D gene TCRdb calls, TRBD2, cannot be checked with no DNA. Germline CDR1 reads MNHNY; CDR2 reads SVGAGI (reference sequence). The CDR3 is made up of 15 amino acids. The CDR3: CASSTGDYSIETQYF.

V and J are TRBV20-1 and TRBJ2-3; without DNA, the TCRdb call of TRBD2 cannot be checked. The germline gives CDR1 DFQATT, CDR2 SNEGSKA (reference sequence). The CDR3 is 13 amino acids. CDR3 sequence: CSAEAGVGDTQYF.

This CDR3 is CATDATGVRADTQYF. This chain links TRBV7-9 with TRBJ2-3; the D call of TRBD1 rests on TCRdb alone, since no DNA is present to check it. Germline CDR1 SEHNR, CDR2 FQNEAQ (reference sequence). The CDR3 has 15 amino acids.

The chain recombines TRBV14 with TRBJ1-6. The CDR3 is 14 residues long. Germline CDR1 reads SGHDN; CDR2 reads FVKESK. The CDR3 spells CASSHRQGGSPLHF.

V and J are TRBV12-3 or TRBV12-4 and TRBJ2-7; TCRdb returns TRBD2, unconfirmable since there is no DNA. The CDR3 loop spans 16 amino acids. This CDR3 is CASSLVAGGGAYEQYF.

V is TRBV7-9 and J is TRBJ2-5; TCRdb's D call of TRBD1 is untestable without DNA. Germline values: CDR1 SEHNR, CDR2 FQNEAQ (reference sequence). There are 16 residues in the CDR3. CDR3 sequence reads: CASSHRDRGAGETQYF.

The V gene is TRBV7-9, the J gene TRBJ2-2. The CDR3 length is 14 residues. Germline assignment: CDR1 SEHNR and CDR2 FQNEAQ (reference sequence). This CDR3 is CASSSIRNTGELFF.

V and J are TRBV3-1 and TRBJ2-1; with no DNA, the TCRdb D assignment of TRBD2 cannot be verified. The CDR3 runs 15 residues. Germline V gene lookup returns CDR1 LGHDT and CDR2 YNNKEL (reference sequence). The CDR3 is CASSQGSGFYNEQFF.

This chain joins TRBV29-1 and TRBJ1-2; TCRdb outputs TRBD1, but without DNA this stays unchecked. This CDR3 is built from 11 residues. Germline CDR1 reads SQVTM; CDR2 reads ANQGSEA. CDR3 residues: CSVDSGPGYTF.

The chain uses TRBV6-1 and TRBJ2-1; TCRdb proposes TRBD1, but this gene call is untestable without DNA. The CDR3 loop spans 15 amino acids. Germline CDR1 is MNHNS and CDR2 is SASEGT. The CDR3 spells CASNFGHSSYNEQFF.

V usage is TRBV4-1 and J usage is TRBJ2-3; TCRdb gives TRBD1 as the D gene, but with no DNA this cannot be confirmed. The CDR3 totals 13 residues. Germline V CDR1 and CDR2: MGHRA, YSYEKL. CDR3 sequence: CASSQQGVDTQYF.

The gene calls are TRBV7-8 and TRBJ2-7. This CDR3 has 15 residues. Germline V gene lookup returns CDR1 SGHVS and CDR2 FQNEAQ. CDR3: CASSSKYGSSYEQYF.

V is TRBV10-3 and J is TRBJ2-5; as DNA is missing, the TRBD1 call by TCRdb cannot be tested. The V gene's germline CDR1 is ENHRY and CDR2 SYGVKD. The CDR3 has 15 amino acids. The CDR3 loop is CAISPDSGGGETQYF.

The J gene is TRBJ2-2, the V gene TRBV5-1. Germline V gene lookup returns CDR1 SGHRS and CDR2 YFSETQ. The CDR3 spans 12 residues. CDR3 residues: CASSFWAGELFF.

The J gene is TRBJ2-1, the V gene TRBV25-1; there is no DNA to check the TCRdb D call of TRBD1. The germline gives CDR1 MGHDK, CDR2 SYGVNS. The length of the CDR3 is 15 residues. The CDR3 spells CASSDGDRFHNEQFF.

CDR3 protein: CASSQRGLGETQYF. This chain connects TRBV11-3 to TRBJ2-5; TCRdb proposes TRBD1, but this gene call is untestable without DNA. Germline V gene data show CDR1 as SGHNT and CDR2 as YENEEA. This CDR3 is built from 14 residues.

V usage is TRBV12-3 or TRBV12-4 and J usage is TRBJ1-1; absent DNA, TCRdb's TRBD1 call cannot be checked. This CDR3 spans 12 amino acids. The CDR3 sequence is CASRDRGTEAFF.

This rearrangement joins TRBV12-5 to TRBJ1-1; the TCRdb D gene call, TRBD1, has no DNA to confirm it. The CDR3 loop spans 13 amino acids. Germline V gene sequence: CDR1 LGHNT, CDR2 FRNRAP. The CDR3 loop reads CASDAQAVTEAFF.

V and J are TRBV4-2 and TRBJ2-5; the TRBD2 assignment by TCRdb is unverifiable without DNA. Germline V gene data show CDR1 as LGHNA and CDR2 as YNFKEQ. This CDR3 contains 13 residues. This chain's CDR3 is CASSQGVAETQYF.

J is TRBJ2-7 and V is TRBV29-1. The CDR3 runs 14 residues. From germline, CDR1 is SQVTM and CDR2 ANQGSEA. The CDR3 protein is CSVDTLGSSYEQYF.